This passage covers 8 T cell receptor beta chains from one sample sequenced in a study of CXCR3-negative and CXCR3-positive naive CD8 T cells. With UMI labels, 5' RACE was used to prepare the TRB cDNA libraries. TCRdb reanalyzed the 5' RACE reads, giving one entry per CDR3 protein sequence and no DNA. The listing records some 6,700 distinct CDR3 sequences. Findings and limits, study-wide: For CXCR3-positive naive cells, TRB CDR3s were more hydrophobic than those of CXCR3-negative naive cells.

Their antigens are not known. The sequenced sample consisted of naive CXCR3+ CD8+ T cells from blood. The subset is: CD45RO-CCR7+CD27+CD95- naive CD8+ T cells expressing CXCR3 (TNR3+). The receptors come from a human donor in good health. Some clones in this sample may be carry-over from other donors' samples.

V and J are TRBV7-8 and TRBJ2-1. Looked up from germline, CDR1 is SGHVS and CDR2 is FQNEAQ. The CDR3 sequence is 12 residues long. The CDR3 region is CASSLDGNEQFF.

The chain recombines TRBV4-3 with TRBJ1-6; TCRdb's D gene call, TRBD1, goes unchecked for lack of DNA. Per germline, CDR1 LGHNA and CDR2 YSLEER. This CDR3 contains 15 residues. The CDR3 spells CASSQDGGQNSPLHF.

The chain couples TRBV29-1 to TRBJ2-6; the D call of TRBD1 rests on TCRdb alone, since no DNA is present to check it. Germline values: CDR1 SQVTM, CDR2 ANQGSEA. The CDR3 extends over 17 amino acids. CDR3 in amino acids: CSVSVGEPSSGANVLTF.

This clonotype is labeled medium-sized based on frequency. V gene TRBV20-1 combines with J gene TRBJ2-5; TCRdb's D call, TRBD2, is unchecked because there is no DNA. CDR3 length: 15 residues. Germline V gene data show CDR1 as DFQATT and CDR2 as SNEGSKA (reference sequence). CDR3 protein: CSARIRGDVQETQYF.

CDR3 sequence reads: CASSQVGNTEAFF. The chain combines TRBV4-1 with TRBJ1-1. Germline lookup yields CDR1 MGHRA and CDR2 YSYEKL. The CDR3 consists of 13 residues.

The chain has TRBV20-1 and TRBJ2-7; TCRdb reports TRBD1, a call that lacks DNA to check it against. Germline loops: CDR1 DFQATT, CDR2 SNEGSKA (reference sequence). This CDR3 is built from 13 residues. The CDR3 region is CSADSRDRYEQYF.

This clonotype counts as medium-sized by frequency. The chain recombines TRBV7-9 with TRBJ1-1; TCRdb outputs TRBD1, but without DNA this stays unchecked. Germline CDR1 and CDR2: SEHNR and FQNEAQ (reference sequence). CDR3 length: 12 amino acids. The CDR3: CASSPPTHEAFF.

The chain combines TRBV5-4 with TRBJ2-5; TCRdb's D call, TRBD1, is unchecked because there is no DNA. The CDR3 consists of 16 residues. CDR1 is SGHNT and CDR2 is YYREEE in the germline V gene (reference sequence). CDR3 region: CASSLGTGVLGETQYF. The variable domain in full, completed from reference TRBV5-4 and TRBJ2-5, reads ETGVTQSPTHLIKTRGQQVTLRCSSQSGHNTVSWYQQALGQGPQFIFQYYREEENGRGNFPPRFSGLQFPNYSSELNVNALELDDSALYLCASSLGTGVLGETQYFGPGTRLLVL.